Included here is one T cell receptor (beta chain) sequence, with context. Original processing methods: The authors estimated nucleated cell counts from reference gene primer amplification. Method: immunoSEQ multiplex PCR; TCRdb's copy keeps in-frame clones and lacks some. For V, J and clone size, that table is used; D and trimming come from the DNA. The data contain about 480,000 clones, around 89% of them singletons. The data were taken from a study of blood T cell repertoires in COVID-19. At the level of the study: Acute and convalescent COVID-19 samples came from the United States, Italy and Spain.

There are 16 residues in the CDR3. Looked up from germline, CDR1 is SGHNT and CDR2 is YENEEA. The V and J ends lost 0 bases and 6 bases respectively, with 17 bases between them. Everyone who took part was roughly 18 to 89 years old, and they came from about two dozen US areas. Cohorts were assigned according to the clinical history that participants reported. Sequenced input: PBMCs or T cells enriched from blood (not recorded which). The TCR comes from a woman between 35 and 50 years old who had recovered from COVID-19. The chain recombines TRBV11-3 with TRBJ1-1, with D possibly matching TRBD1 (5 bases). CDR3 residues: CASSLDFRDPGAEAFF. Here the CDR3 DNA reads TGTGCCAGCAGCTTAGATTTCCGGGACCCGGGGGCTGAAGCTTTCTTT.